The 17 T cell receptor beta chains listed next were all sequenced from one sample in a study of beta chain features in type 1 diabetes. The authors reverse transcribed all of the isolated RNA, so sequencing captured expressed TCRB transcripts. Using immunoSEQ multiplex PCR, the repertoire was profiled, and TCRdb retains in-frame clones only, with some absent. The table includes some 100,000 clones, about two fifths detected once. Sample: stem cell memory CD4+ T cells from blood. Receptors originate from a young woman in good health.

This clone has a single count. This sequence joins TRBV5-1 and TRBJ1-4; no firm D call. CDR1 and CDR2 from the germline V gene are SGHRS and YFSETQ. The CDR3 is 13 amino acids. The V end lost 1 base, the J end lost 4 bases, and 5 bases lay between the germline ends. The DNA of the CDR3 is TGCGCCAGCAGCTTGACGAGTAATGAAAAACTGTTTTTT. Amino acid sequence: CASSLTSNEKLFF. The full variable domain, in which reference TRBV5-1 and TRBJ1-4 provide the parts outside the CDR3, is KAGVTQTPRYLIKTRGQQVTLSCSPISGHRSVSWYQQTPGQGLQFLFEYFSETQRNKGNFPGRFSGRQFSNSRSEMNVSTLELGDSALYLCASSLTSNEKLFFGSGTQLSVL.

V usage is TRBV2 and J usage is TRBJ1-5, with 7 bases lining up with TRBD1. The CDR3 length is 15 residues. The V gene end was trimmed by 7 bases and the J gene end by 7 bases; junction bases not matched to a gene: 13. The germline V gene has CDR1 SNHLY and CDR2 FYNNEI. CDR3 loop: CASTGDSLTTQPQHF. CDR3 coding DNA: TGTGCCAGCACCGGGGACAGCCTTACCACACAGCCCCAGCATTTT.

A few counts support this clone. The CDR3 sequence: CASSSNLHSWGQGDYGYTF. CDR3 in DNA: TGTGCCAGCAGCTCCAACCTTCACAGCTGGGGACAGGGGGACTATGGCTACACCTTC. The chain is built from TRBV11-2 and TRBJ1-2; 11 nucleotides align to TRBD1. Looked up from germline, CDR1 is SGHAT and CDR2 is FQNNGV. Losses at the gene ends were 4 bases for V and 3 bases for J; bases not matched to a gene: 16. This CDR3 has 19 amino acids.

This clone was observed a handful of times. The chain uses TRBV15 and TRBJ2-5; 7 nucleotides align to TRBD2. The better agreement between TRBJ2-7 and the DNA end casts doubt on the J call. The CDR3 length is 16 residues. Germline CDR1 LNHNV, CDR2 YYDKDF (reference sequence). The CDR3 here is CATSRLAGEVHYEQYF. The CDR3 region has the DNA TGTGCCACCAGCAGATTGGCGGGAGAGGTCCACTACGAGCAGTACTTC.

The chain joins TRBV21-1 to TRBJ1-1; no check of the table's D call, TRBD1, against the DNA was made. TRBV21-1 is a listed pseudogene. This CDR3 spans 15 amino acids. The CDR3 loop is CATLTEKGRYYEAFF. For the CDR3, the DNA is TGTGCCACCCTAACGGAGAAGGGGCGGTACTATGAAGCTTTCTTT.

To note about this clone: The same CDR3 arises from other DNA sequences in this sample as well. The rearrangement links TRBV9 to TRBJ2-7; 9 nucleotides agree with TRBD1. Per germline, CDR1 SGDLS and CDR2 YYNGEE. Trimming removed 2 bases from V and 2 bases from J; junction bases left unmatched: 2. The CDR3 is 14 amino acids. The CDR3 bases are TGTGCCAGCAGCGTCGGACAGGGGCCCTACGAGCAGTACTTC. Residues: CASSVGQGPYEQYF.

The genes are TRBV5-1 and TRBJ2-7; 8 positions match TRBD2. CDR3 length: 17 amino acids. The germline gives CDR1 SGHRS, CDR2 YFSETQ. Trimming took 0 bases from V and 2 from J; bases not matched to a gene: 10. CDR3 residues: CASSLASAGGPPYEQYF. The CDR3 DNA reads as TGCGCCAGCAGCTTGGCCAGTGCGGGAGGCCCGCCCTACGAGCAGTACTTC.

This clone was seen more than once but under ten times. This sequence joins TRBV6-5 and TRBJ2-7; a possible D gene is TRBD2 (5 bases). CDR1 and CDR2 from the germline V gene are MNHEY and SVGAGI. Trimming pared 2 bases from V and 7 bases from J, leaving 12 bases between. The CDR3 spans 13 residues. The CDR3 nucleotides are TGTGCCAGCAGTTACGTCCCCTCGGGAGAGCAGTACTTC. Translating it yields CASSYVPSGEQYF.

This chain links TRBV4-2 with TRBJ1-4; no clear D gene. Per germline, CDR1 LGHNA and CDR2 YNFKEQ. The CDR3 extends over 15 amino acids. The V gene lost 7 bases and the J gene lost 5 bases, with 17 bases spanning the gap. CDR3 region: CASNPQHSHNEKLFF. In DNA, the CDR3 is TGTGCCAGCAACCCGCAACATTCGCACAATGAAAAACTGTTTTTT.

This clone came up a few times. The rearrangement uses TRBV10-3 and TRBJ2-7; TRBD2 is a possible D gene (6 bases). Per germline, CDR1 ENHRY and CDR2 SYGVKD. V lost 0 bases and J lost 3, with 6 bases in between. This CDR3 region has 13 residues. Written as DNA, the CDR3 is TGTGCCATCAGTGAGTCGGGAGGCTACGAGCAGTACTTC. Translating it yields CAISESGGYEQYF.

The gene calls are TRBV11-2 and TRBJ1-1; no reliable D call. V was shortened by 4 bases and J by 0 bases, with 9 bases between the two germline ends. The CDR3 covers 14 residues. CDR1 SGHAT and CDR2 FQNNGV come from the germline V gene. Here the CDR3 DNA reads TGTGCCAGCAGCTCCCCAATCATGAACACTGAAGCTTTCTTT. Amino acids: CASSSPIMNTEAFF.

The chain couples TRBV21-1 to TRBJ2-5; the table's D call, TRBD1, was not checked against the DNA. TRBV21-1 is a listed pseudogene. CDR3 size: 18 residues. The CDR3 DNA reads TGTGCCAGCAGTTTCCCCATCCCCACGGGACAGGGTGAAGAGACCCAGTACTTC. It encodes CASSFPIPTGQGEETQYF.

This clone was seen a few times. The chain uses TRBV25-1 and TRBJ1-3, with D possibly being TRBD1 (6 bases). Trimming shortened V by 5 bases and J by 6 bases, and 17 bases separated the two germline ends. The CDR3 is made up of 15 amino acids. Germline lookup yields CDR1 MGHDK and CDR2 SYGVNS. CDR3 sequence (DNA): TGTGCCAGCAGTTGGACAGAGTCTGTCGAAAACACCATATATTTT. This gives the protein CASSWTESVENTIYF.

The genes are TRBV4-3 and TRBJ2-3; 10 nucleotides match TRBD2. The germline V gene encodes CDR1 LGHNA and CDR2 YSLEER. CDR3 length equals 18 residues. V shed 0 bases and J 2 bases; nucleotides not matched to a gene: 8. For the CDR3, the DNA is TGCGCCAGCAGCCAAGATCTGATCGGACTAGCGGTCACAGATACGCAGTATTTT. Encoded protein: CASSQDLIGLAVTDTQYF.

In its sample, this clone was seen a few times. CDR3 sequence (DNA): TGTGCCAGTATCCAGGACAGCCGCGAAGGCTACACCTTC. It codes for CASIQDSREGYTF. This chain uses TRBV19 with TRBJ1-2; TRBD1 is a possible D gene (6 bases). Trimming shortened V by 7 bases and J by 8 bases, and 17 bases separated the two germline ends. Per the germline V gene, CDR1 is LNHDA and CDR2 is SQIVND (reference sequence). The CDR3 has 13 amino acids.

The chain joins TRBV5-1 to TRBJ1-2; D gene unclear. The V end lost 2 bases, the J end lost 5 bases, and 16 bases lay between the germline ends. Germline V gives CDR1 SGHRS, CDR2 YFSETQ. The CDR3 totals 15 residues. DNA of the CDR3: TGCGCCAGCAGCTTACAAGAGGAGGGAAGATATGGCTACACCTTC. Residues: CASSLQEEGRYGYTF.

V and J are TRBV11-2 and TRBJ1-1; 10 nucleotides line up with TRBD1. The length of the CDR3 is 14 residues. Germline values: CDR1 SGHAT, CDR2 FQNNGV. With 6 bases clipped from V and 2 bases from J, the junction kept 3 bases outside the gene matches. The CDR3 DNA follows: TGTGCCAGCAGGCGGGACAGGGGTAACACTGAAGCTTTCTTT. Protein: CASRRDRGNTEAFF.